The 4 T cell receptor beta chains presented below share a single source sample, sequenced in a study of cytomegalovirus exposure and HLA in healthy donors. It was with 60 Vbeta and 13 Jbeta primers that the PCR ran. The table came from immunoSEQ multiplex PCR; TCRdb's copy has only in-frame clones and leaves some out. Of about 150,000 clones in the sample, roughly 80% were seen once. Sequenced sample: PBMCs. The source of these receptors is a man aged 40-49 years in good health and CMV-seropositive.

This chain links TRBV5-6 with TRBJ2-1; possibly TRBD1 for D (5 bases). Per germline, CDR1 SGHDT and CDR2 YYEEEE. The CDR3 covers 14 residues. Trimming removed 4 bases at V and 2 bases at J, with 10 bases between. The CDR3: CASSGASPYNEQFF. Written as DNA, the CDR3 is TGTGCCAGCAGCGGGGCGAGCCCCTACAATGAGCAGTTCTTC.

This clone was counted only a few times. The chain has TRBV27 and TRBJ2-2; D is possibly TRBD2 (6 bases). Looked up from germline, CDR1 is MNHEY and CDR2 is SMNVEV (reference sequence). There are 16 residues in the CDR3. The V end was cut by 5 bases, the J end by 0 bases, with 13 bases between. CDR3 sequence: CASSRPGVSNTGELFF. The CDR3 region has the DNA TGTGCCAGCAGTAGACCGGGAGTGTCGAACACCGGGGAGCTGTTTTTT.

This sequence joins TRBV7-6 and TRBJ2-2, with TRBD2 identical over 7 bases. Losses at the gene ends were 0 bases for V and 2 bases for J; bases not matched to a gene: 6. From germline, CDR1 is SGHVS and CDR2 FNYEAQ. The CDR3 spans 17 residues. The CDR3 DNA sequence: TGTGCCAGCAGCTTAGCCTGGGCGGGGGACAACACCGGGGAGCTGTTTTTT. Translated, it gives CASSLAWAGDNTGELFF.

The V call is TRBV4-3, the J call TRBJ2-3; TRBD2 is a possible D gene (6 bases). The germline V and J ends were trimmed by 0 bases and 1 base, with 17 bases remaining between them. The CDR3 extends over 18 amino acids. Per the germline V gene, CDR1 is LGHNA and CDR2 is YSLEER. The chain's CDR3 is CASSQEGAGLPRTDTQYF. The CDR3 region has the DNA TGCGCCAGCAGCCAAGAAGGAGCGGGCCTACCCCGCACAGATACGCAGTATTTT.